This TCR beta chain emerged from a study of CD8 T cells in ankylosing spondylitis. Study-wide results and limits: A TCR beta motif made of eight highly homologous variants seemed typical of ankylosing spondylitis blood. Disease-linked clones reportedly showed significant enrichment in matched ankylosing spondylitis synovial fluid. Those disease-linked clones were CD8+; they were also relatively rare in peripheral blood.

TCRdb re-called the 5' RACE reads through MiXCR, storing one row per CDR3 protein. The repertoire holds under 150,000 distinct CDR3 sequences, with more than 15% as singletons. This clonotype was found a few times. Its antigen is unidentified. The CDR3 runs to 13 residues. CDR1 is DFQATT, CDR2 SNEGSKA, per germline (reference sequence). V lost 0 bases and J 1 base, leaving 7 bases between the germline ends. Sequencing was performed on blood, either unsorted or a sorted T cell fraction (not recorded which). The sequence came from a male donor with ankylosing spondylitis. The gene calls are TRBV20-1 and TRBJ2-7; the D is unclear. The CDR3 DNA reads TGCAGTGCTAGAGATGACTCATCCTACGAGCAGTACTTC. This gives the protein CSARDDSSYEQYF.